This TCR beta chain was obtained from a study of cytomegalovirus exposure and HLA in healthy donors (dated by TCRdb to the late 2010s). At the level of the whole study: An earlier analysis of roughly 500 of the donors reported about 280 Gb of sequence data and 117 million unique TCR beta sequences obtained from about 179 million T cells. To study patterns of TCR occurrence, a later analysis re-analyzed previously published TCR beta repertoires from 500 to 850 donors and added high-resolution HLA genotyping. Every repertoire in the discovery cohort had been generated on one and the same sequencing platform. Among around 400 genotyped donors of the cohort, an average of roughly 240,000 unique TCR beta nucleotide sequences were sequenced per donor, 15% to 20% of them non-productive. Along with the approximately 700-subject first cohort, a separate validation cohort of 120 different subjects was used. The study aimed to test whether cataloging public T cell receptors could reveal signatures of past pathogen exposure. Donor age, sex, ethnicity and CMV serostatus were compiled alongside the repertoire data. Because of strong linkage in the cohort, roughly five DR-DQ haplotypes were treated as single units for association and clustering. To predict cytomegalovirus infection status, the study combined high-throughput TCR immunosequencing, statistical association of individual TCRs with disease status, and machine learning. A later genetic analysis used genome-wide SNP genotypes for about three fifths of the 666 donors, treating that subset as a discovery cohort. The study profiled the T cell repertoires of 666 subjects by immunosequencing and related them to cytomegalovirus serostatus. An earlier analysis of 587 of the donors applied high-throughput TCR beta sequencing to assess whether each TCR beta V gene segment acted as functional or pseudogenic. An early release covering roughly 640 HLA-typed donors comprised 250 to 350 gigabases of sequencing data and around 86 million unique TCR sequences. Of the roughly 420 genotyped donors, approximately 81% were placed in the genetic ancestry cluster associated with self-reported Caucasian donors. HLA typing covered class I and class II loci at four-digit resolution. The later analysis used no new phenotypic data to find candidate immune exposures, relying instead on TCR beta sequences and their occurrence across donors. The number of donors typed differed by locus, with roughly 629-640 for A, B, C, DRB1 and DQB1, 522 for DQA1, some 570 for DPA1, and over 400 for DPB1.

Here is what the overall study found, with its caveats: While some public TCRs were present in many individuals, most TCR sequences turned up only very rarely across donors. According to a later analysis, most CMV-associated TCR beta chains appeared to be HLA-restricted, and the HLA associations seemed to be driven largely by CMV exposure. In a later analysis, HLA-associated TCR beta chains showed more clonal expansion and lower generation probabilities than non-associated chains that were equally common. HLA typing was unavailable for some donors at each locus, so association tests used only the typed subset. Immune exposure information for the cohort was limited to CMV serostatus. Linkage disequilibrium might explain the correlated functional status among segregating V segments, but an unknown experimental factor could not be ruled out. According to a later analysis, TCR association rates differed among HLA loci, with DRB1 alleles showing the most associated TCRs and HLA-C alleles showing the fewest. The study gave a list of 150 to 200 TCR beta chains associated with cytomegalovirus. The authors suggested that the approach could potentially be extended to other disease states and immunological phenotypes. A later genetic analysis associated a missense DCLRE1C variant with V-gene and J-gene trimming of TCR beta chains, and an independent cohort replicated the association. Sequencing depth was assumed to be roughly uniform across donors in the presence/absence analyses, though that assumption may not hold. At a false discovery rate of 0.05, a later analysis linked some 17,000 TCR beta sequences to specific HLA alleles. Three of the identified cytomegalovirus-associated TCR beta chains were confirmed in vitro to be specific for cytomegalovirus antigens. A further reported finding was that TCR beta sequences accurately predicted the HLA-A and HLA-B alleles for most subjects in the first cohort. The earlier analysis of some 540 of the donors excluded roughly 17 rarely observed V segments, including chromosome 9 orphons, because counts were too low. According to a later genetic analysis, donors in an Asian-associated ancestry cluster had fewer N-insertions in productive TCRs than the approximately 700-donor mean. The 87-base-pair reads could not distinguish some IMGT-functional V segments, including TRBV6-2 and TRBV6-3, so those segments were excluded. A cluster of highly shared sequence variants was judged likely to be a technical artifact of the sequencing pipeline. In this cohort, only TCR beta chains were sequenced, and detectable features were limited by the absence of alpha or paired-chain data. Strong co-occurrence of HLA alleles, especially DR and DQ, made assigning TCR associations to individual alleles difficult. Cytomegalovirus status was reported to be diagnosed by the classifier with high specificity and sensitivity in both the original and validation cohorts. Broadly in line with IMGT annotations, most TCR beta V segments showed up in productive rearrangements about 87% or about 30% of the time in an earlier analysis of 450 to 750 of the donors. In a later analysis, several top co-occurrence clusters were reported to appear linked to parvovirus B19, influenza, CMV and Epstein-Barr virus.

The cohort was made up of 666 healthy bone marrow donors. At the time of sampling, all cohort members were nominally healthy, though unrecorded immune exposures were likely present. Of the 650 to 750 cohort members, 250 to 300 had positive CMV serostatus and 352 had negative CMV serostatus, and CMV serostatus was not recorded for the donor. Each donor provided a peripheral blood sample, and peripheral blood mononuclear cells were used for TCR beta sequencing. The Qiagen DNeasy Blood Extraction Kit was used to extract genomic DNA from the blood cell samples. Concerning this clone itself: What this receptor recognizes is not known. The record has no base qualities; no much larger clone is one base away.

Relative to germline, V is missing 10 bases and J is missing 2 bases, with 8 bases of the junction outside any gene match. The CDR3 covers 14 residues, taking in both the cysteine and the phenylalanine. Of all the DNA, just the CDR3 is kept, 42 bases in frame from base 1. CDR1 is given as SGHRS and CDR2 as YFSETQ, both from the germline V gene. The library was built by means of the immunoSEQ multiplex PCR assay. The multiplex PCR relied on a mix of 60 forward primers for TCR Vbeta segments and 13 reverse primers for TCR Jbeta segments. The CDR3 region of rearranged TCR beta genes was amplified from genomic DNA with a multiplex PCR assay. On the Illumina HiSeq System, the amplified TCR beta libraries were sequenced as 87-base-pair reads. The original pipeline was this. A later analysis tallied about 77 million unique TCR beta chains across the 666 repertoires, and approximately 12 million of those chains were shared by two or more donors. Raw reads were error-corrected and collapsed into unique sequences by a nearest-neighbor algorithm in which closely related sequences were merged to remove PCR and sequencing errors. Alignment of CDR3 sequences to IMGT reference sequences was used to assign V, D and J gene segments. For a sequence to be retained, at least a six-nucleotide match to both a V gene segment and a J gene segment was required. A rearrangement counted as productive if the CDR3 had no stop codons and remained in frame with V and J, and every other rearrangement counted as non-productive. CDR3 was defined by IMGT convention, running from the second conserved V-encoded cysteine to the conserved J-encoded phenylalanine. The earlier analysis of about 590 of the donors excluded sequences that lacked an unambiguous match to a single V gene segment. In an earlier analysis of a few hundred of the donors, V segments were called functional above 56.7% productive rearrangements and were called segregating when the between-donor standard deviation exceeded 5%. A statistical classification framework was built to diagnose cytomegalovirus status from the catalog of TCR beta chain sequences. V and J gene assignment, in a later analysis, came from comparing TCR nucleotide sequences with IMGT/GENE-DB human TR gene sequences. In a later analysis, CDR3 sequences and most-parsimonious VDJ recombination scenarios were assigned using the TCRdist pipeline. In a later analysis, every TCR beta chain was defined by the combination of its CDR3 amino acid sequence and its V-gene family, and reads without a unique V-gene family were dropped. A later analysis removed 450 to 600 highly shared, low-generation-probability nucleotide sequences to deal with suspected cross-contamination and a sequencing artifact. In a later analysis, a clonal expansion index was calculated for each public chain from normalized within-repertoire ranks of inferred template counts. In a later analysis, generation probabilities were computed using a VDJ recombination model fitted to out-of-frame rearrangements, and the results were checked against IGoR. In a later analysis, hypergeometric tests were used to score TCR-TCR, TCR-HLA and TCR-CMV co-occurrence, with a repertoire-size bias correction applied to TCR pairs. A later analysis estimated false discovery rates by permuting HLA or CMV assignments 20 times. In a later analysis, co-occurring TCRs were grouped with DBSCAN, and TCRdist sequence similarity was added when clustering was performed within HLA-allele-positive subsets. For co-occurrence clustering, repertoires with fewer than 30,000 or more than 120,000 public chains were excluded, along with five repertoires with anomalous nucleotide sharing. What TCRdb holds here is the immuneACCESS table cut down to in-frame rearrangements. Part of the clones is not present; checked against another copy, under half of the missing clones reflect an unresolved V gene, and the others are unexplained. Clonal size and the V and J genes are those of that table, whereas D and trimming came from the DNA. This sample has about 160,000 clones in its table, and 65% to 90% of those were observed once. Of the sample, 1.9% falls within the top ten clones.

This clonotype was obtained from a human donor in good health. The receptor chain draws on TRBV5-1 and TRBJ2-1, with 8 middle bases fitting TRBD2. Material for sequencing was PBMCs. The CDR3: CASIGGGPYNEQFF. The nucleotide sequence is TGCGCCTCAATCGGGGGGGGCCCCTACAATGAGCAGTTCTTC. The CDR3 plus the reference TRBV5-1 and TRBJ2-1 genes for the other parts give the full variable domain: KAGVTQTPRYLIKTRGQQVTLSCSPISGHRSVSWYQQTPGQGLQFLFEYFSETQRNKGNFPGRFSGRQFSNSRSEMNVSTLELGDSALYLCASIGGGPYNEQFFGPGTRLTVL.